These 23 T cell receptor beta chains were all obtained from the same sample, sequenced in a study of beta chain features in type 1 diabetes. Expressed TCRB transcripts were sequenced because the entire RNA isolate underwent reverse transcription. The method was immunoSEQ multiplex PCR; TCRdb's version includes in-frame clones alone and lacks a portion of them. The sample consists of about 170,000 clones, 6% to 9% of them appearing once. Findings of the study overall: All four CD4+ subsets of Type 1 diabetes patients contained TCRB CDR3s that were moderately but significantly shorter.

These receptors' targets are unknown. Sequencing was done on a sample of central memory CD4+ T cells from blood. The receptors shown here come from a man between 18 and 29 years old with type 1 diabetes.

The chain uses TRBV5-1 and TRBJ2-3; 7 bases are shared with TRBD2. This CDR3 has 14 amino acids. Germline CDR1 reads SGHRS; CDR2 reads YFSETQ. Unmatched junction bases numbered 6, after V lost 5 bases and J lost 3 bases. CDR3 sequence (DNA): TGCGCCAGCAGAACAACGGGGGGAACAGATACGCAGTATTTT. It codes for CASRTTGGTDTQYF.

The table lists this clone with many counts. This chain connects TRBV5-4 to TRBJ2-1; 11 bases fit TRBD2. After removal of 3 bases from V and 5 bases from J, the junction contained 4 bases not matched to a gene. Germline CDR1 and CDR2: SGHNT and YYREEE (reference sequence). The CDR3 sequence is 15 residues long. The DNA of the CDR3 is TGTGCCAGCAGCTCGGGACTAGCGGAACACAATGAGCAGTTCTTC. Its translation: CASSSGLAEHNEQFF.

In its sample, this clone was seen a few times. This rearrangement joins TRBV7-9 to TRBJ2-7, with 8 bases identical to TRBD1. Looked up from germline, CDR1 is SEHNR and CDR2 is FQNEAQ (reference sequence). The V segment lost 6 bases and the J segment 0 bases; nucleotides outside the gene matches: 7. The CDR3 runs to 15 residues. The CDR3 spells CASSHGQGRSYEQYF. The DNA for the CDR3 is TGTGCCAGCAGTCATGGACAGGGCCGCTCCTACGAGCAGTACTTC.

V and J are TRBV15 and TRBJ2-5, with a weak D call TRBD2 (6 bases). TRBJ2-7 matches the DNA end more closely, so the J call is doubtful. The CDR3 contains 12 residues. Germline V gene lookup returns CDR1 LNHNV and CDR2 YYDKDF (reference sequence). CDR3 DNA: TGTGCCACCAGCATGACTAGTGGCGAGCAGTACTTC. This gives the protein CATSMTSGEQYF.

V gene TRBV18 combines with J gene TRBJ2-1; 9 bases map to TRBD1. Per germline, CDR1 KGHSH and CDR2 LQKENI. V was pared by 5 bases and J by 8 bases, with 10 bases of the junction left unmatched. The CDR3 contains 15 residues. The CDR3 region is CASSKGQGLFDEQFF. CDR3 nucleotide sequence: TGTGCCAGCTCAAAAGGACAGGGGCTCTTCGATGAGCAGTTCTTC.

J is TRBJ1-5 and V is TRBV2; maybe TRBD1 (5 bases). This CDR3 has 15 amino acids. From germline, CDR1 is SNHLY and CDR2 FYNNEI. V was cut by 7 bases and J by 7 bases, with 20 bases left in between. CDR3 sequence reads: CASTKWGGYEQPQHF. CDR3 nucleotides: TGTGCCAGCACTAAATGGGGGGGGTATGAGCAGCCCCAGCATTTT.

The sample holds many counts of this clone. The chain links TRBV7-2 to TRBJ2-3, with 9 bases lining up with TRBD2. This CDR3 is 17 amino acids long. The V gene end was trimmed by 1 base and the J gene end by 4 bases; junction bases not matched to a gene: 9. CDR1 SGHTA and CDR2 FQGNSA come from the germline V gene. The CDR3 nucleotides read TGTGCCAGCAGCTTAGTCCCAGCGGGGGGTGGGTCAGATACGCAGTATTTT. Translated, it gives CASSLVPAGGGSDTQYF.

The genes are TRBV30 and TRBJ2-7; TRBD2 matches at 8 bases. J was trimmed by 5 bases and V by 5 bases; bases with no gene match: 8. This CDR3 contains 13 residues. Germline CDR1 and CDR2: GTSNPN and SVGIG (reference sequence). The CDR3 protein is CAWGRRREDEQYF. In DNA, the CDR3 is TGTGCCTGGGGGCGTCGGCGGGAGGACGAGCAGTACTTC.

This clone was counted only a few times. The chain employs TRBV27 and TRBJ2-5; 10 bases are a match to TRBD2. The junction had 8 bases not matched to a gene; V was cut back by 2 bases and J by 2 bases. The CDR3 is made up of 17 amino acids. From germline, CDR1 is MNHEY and CDR2 SMNVEV (reference sequence). CDR3 sequence: CASSLRSGGVYQETQYF. CDR3 DNA: TGTGCCAGCAGTTTACGAAGCGGGGGGGTGTATCAAGAGACCCAGTACTTC.

This clone was found many times. This chain connects TRBV9 to TRBJ2-1; 10 bases align to TRBD2. CDR3 length equals 15 residues. CDR1 SGDLS and CDR2 YYNGEE come from the germline V gene. V shed 4 bases and J 6 bases; nucleotides not matched to a gene: 7. The CDR3 protein is CASSPRSGGANEQFF. The CDR3 DNA follows: TGTGCCAGCAGCCCCCGGAGCGGGGGGGCCAATGAGCAGTTCTTC.

This clone was detected a few times. Other DNA sequences in this sample translate to the same CDR3. V is TRBV7-2 and J is TRBJ2-3, with 11 bases aligning to TRBD2. This CDR3 comprises 16 residues. From germline, CDR1 is SGHTA and CDR2 FQGNSA. V dropped 0 bases and J dropped 3; count of bases not matched to a gene: 2. Here the CDR3 reads CASSLASGGATDTQYF. CDR3 nucleotides: TGTGCCAGCAGCTTAGCTAGCGGGGGGGCTACAGATACGCAGTATTTT.

The chain is built from TRBV19 and TRBJ2-3, with TRBD1 identical over 8 bases. The V gene end was trimmed by 5 bases and the J gene end by 3 bases; junction bases not matched to a gene: 1. The CDR3 length is 13 residues. Germline V gives CDR1 LNHDA, CDR2 SQIVND (reference sequence). The CDR3 sequence is CASSRTGTDTQYF. The CDR3, as DNA: TGTGCCAGTAGTCGGACAGGGACAGATACGCAGTATTTT.

This clone was seen only a few times. This chain uses TRBV5-1 with TRBJ2-5; 9 bases align to TRBD2. Germline assignment: CDR1 SGHRS and CDR2 YFSETQ. Germline trimming cut 3 bases from V and 5 bases from J; bases unmatched to any gene: 8. This CDR3 has 15 amino acids. CDR3 nucleotides: TGCGCCAGCAGCTCCTCCATGGGACTAGCTGAGACCCAGTACTTC. Its protein product is CASSSSMGLAETQYF. The full variable domain, in which reference TRBV5-1 and TRBJ2-5 provide the parts outside the CDR3, is KAGVTQTPRYLIKTRGQQVTLSCSPISGHRSVSWYQQTPGQGLQFLFEYFSETQRNKGNFPGRFSGRQFSNSRSEMNVSTLELGDSALYLCASSSSMGLAETQYFGPGTRLLVL.

This chain connects TRBV11-2 to TRBJ2-5; D possibly corresponds to TRBD2 (5 bases). Germline CDR1 SGHAT, CDR2 FQNNGV. CDR3 length: 15 amino acids. Trimming took off 0 bases at V and 4 bases at J, with 12 bases between the two ends. CDR3 bases: TGTGCCAGCAGCTTAGAAGGTCTAGCCAGAGAGACCCAGTACTTC. It yields the protein CASSLEGLARETQYF.

V is TRBV11-3 and J is TRBJ2-4; D gene uncertain. Germline CDR1 SGHNT, CDR2 YENEEA. Deletions cut 9 bases from V and 7 bases from J, with 10 bases between. The CDR3 is 11 amino acids. The CDR3 DNA is TGTGCCAGGTCCCGTAGCAACATTCAGTACTTC. This translates into CARSRSNIQYF.

This sequence joins TRBV4-3 and TRBJ2-2; D unresolved. Germline CDR1 is LGHNA and CDR2 is YSLEER. CDR3 length equals 15 residues. V was pared by 3 bases and J by 1 base, with 9 bases between. CDR3 in DNA: TGCGCCAGCAGCCAGCAATCAGTGAACACCGGGGAGCTGTTTTTT. This gives the protein CASSQQSVNTGELFF.

This chain links TRBV6-6 with TRBJ1-1, with unresolved D. V was cut by 6 bases and J by 9 bases, with 14 bases left in between. Germline V lookup: CDR1 MNHNY, CDR2 SVGAGI (reference sequence). This CDR3 comprises 12 residues. Here the CDR3 DNA reads TGTGCCAGCAGCCCCTTTCGCGGGCAAGCTTTCTTT. Encoded protein: CASSPFRGQAFF.

This clone appeared a few times. V usage is TRBV28 and J usage is TRBJ1-5; 7 bases are shared with TRBD1. This CDR3 has 16 residues. V lost 6 bases and J lost 4; bases outside the gene matches: 12. Germline values: CDR1 MDHEN, CDR2 SYDVKM. CDR3 sequence: CASSSRTRGANQPQHF. The CDR3 DNA reads as TGTGCCAGCAGCTCTCGCACCAGGGGGGCAAATCAGCCCCAGCATTTT.

The V gene is TRBV14, the J gene TRBJ1-2; tentative D call: TRBD1 (6 bases). The CDR3 runs to 14 residues. V lost 5 bases, J lost 4 bases, and 14 bases lay in between. Looked up from germline, CDR1 is SGHDN and CDR2 is FVKESK. The CDR3: CASSITGYSYGYTF. CDR3 DNA: TGTGCCAGCAGCATAACAGGGTACTCCTATGGCTACACCTTC.

This clone turned up a few times. The chain is built from TRBV7-2 and TRBJ2-2; D remains ambiguous. From germline, CDR1 is SGHTA and CDR2 FQGNSA. The CDR3 length is 17 residues. Trimming stripped 4 bases from V and 1 base from J, with 16 bases between. The CDR3 loop reads CASSSEFGGLNTGELFF. Written as DNA, the CDR3 is TGTGCCAGCAGCTCAGAGTTCGGCGGATTGAACACCGGGGAGCTGTTTTTT. Complete variable domain (other parts from reference TRBV7-2 and TRBJ2-2): GAGVSQSPSNKVTEKGKDVELRCDPISGHTALYWYRQSLGQGLEFLIYFQGNSAPDKSGLPSDRFSAERTGGSVSTLTIQRTQQEDSAVYLCASSSEFGGLNTGELFFGEGSRLTVL.

The CDR3: CASSLRRTSGYEQYF. CDR3 DNA: TGTGCCAGCAGCCTCCGCCGGACTAGTGGTTACGAGCAGTACTTC. This chain joins TRBV5-8 and TRBJ2-7, with TRBD2 matching over 7 bases. CDR3 length: 15 amino acids. The V segment lost 4 bases and the J segment 4 bases; nucleotides outside the gene matches: 11. Germline CDR1 is SGHTS and CDR2 is YDEGEE.

This clone was seen only a few times. This sequence joins TRBV5-5 and TRBJ2-1, with D hard to call. Germline lookup yields CDR1 SGHKS and CDR2 YYEKEE (reference sequence). This CDR3 contains 14 residues. V was cut by 2 bases and J by 8 bases, with 14 bases left in between. The CDR3 here is CASSFQRHSDEQFF. The CDR3 nucleotides are TGTGCCAGCAGCTTTCAAAGACATTCGGATGAGCAGTTCTTC.

This clone was counted at least ten times. The same CDR3 arises from other DNA sequences in this sample as well. The V gene is TRBV11-3, the J gene TRBJ2-1; TRBD2 might be the D (6 bases). CDR3 size: 18 residues. V shed 0 bases and J shed 0 bases, with 15 bases lying between them. CDR1 is SGHNT, CDR2 YENEEA, per germline. In nucleotides, the CDR3 is TGTGCCAGCAGCTTAGATCAGGGCGGGACGAGCTCCTACAATGAGCAGTTCTTC. Its translation: CASSLDQGGTSSYNEQFF.